These T cell receptor beta chains were read from a single sample in a study of blood T cell repertoires in COVID-19. The data were produced by immunoSEQ multiplex PCR, yet TCRdb's version contains in-frame clones alone and is incomplete. The data hold under 250,000 clones, with 85% to 90% observed a single time. The sequenced sample consisted of peripheral blood. Receptors were obtained from a man over 45 with COVID-19, enrolled during active disease. The CDR3 runs from the conserved cysteine through the conserved F or W. The order of the fields is clone size, V gene, CDR3 protein. Only some rows state a clone size, as once, few, many or a class for expanded clones.

NA TRBV24-1 CATSDAQGSNQPQHF
few TRBV7-9 CASSLIFGQTYEQYF
NA TRBV3-1/TRBV3-2 CASSQQGTDTQYF
NA TRBV3-1/TRBV3-2 CASSQGDRGTFAEAFF
few TRBV18 CASSPPSWETGNTEAFF
NA TRBV28 CASSLPPKVAGGRRDTQYF
NA TRBV6-5 CASSQQRIYEQYF
NA TRBV6-6 CASVERGRGTEAFF
NA TRBV7-9 CASSLARGQDFFYEQYF
NA TRBV28 CASSGTGRSTYEQYF
NA TRBV7-9 CASSFGPSGGAGDIQYF
NA TRBV5-1 CASSLVQDQETQYF
NA TRBV6-5 CASSPGTGDLLDQHF
once TRBV30 CAWSPDRGRAFF
NA TRBV21-1 CASSPKWGLRPNYGYTF
NA TRBV3-1/TRBV3-2 CASSLGTAGGQPQHF
few TRBV28 CASSLDARSYNEQFF
NA TRBV3-1/TRBV3-2 CASSRPDSGYNEQFF
NA TRBV9 CASSADRGGTQYF
NA TRBV19 CASTDQGGLQAFF
NA TRBV5-1 CASSSGTENTEAFF
NA TRBV7-7 CASSLVGSGRGEQFF
NA TRBV9 CASSVSGNSQETQYF
NA TRBV19 CASSMYVAGDGQETQYF
NA TRBV15 CATSRDLLTVNEQFF
NA TRBV24-1 CATSRRTAPTNTGELFF
NA TRBV2 CASRAVYNSPLHF
NA TRBV9 CASSATGQGYGYTF
NA TRBV7-2 CASSARGQGMEQPQHF
NA TRBV9 CASSTPGLAGSRTGELFF
NA TRBV6-5 CASRGQGDTQYF
NA TRBV9 CASSVRGSTNEKLFF
NA TRBV2 CASSGLAGGGNEQFF
once TRBV6-5 CASSYSGGGYGYTF
NA TRBV2 CASSEFWGQANPISYGYTF
NA TRBV7-9 CASSFGQGWGYTF
NA TRBV10-3 CAISDPSGRKDEQFF
NA TRBV30 CAWNRGPFQPQHF
NA TRBV19 CASSFEQGLYNEQFF
NA TRBV7-8 CASSSAGGPTDTQYF
NA TRBV7-2 CASSLMTGRTGELFF
NA TRBV3-1/TRBV3-2 CASSRGTGQGGYTF
once TRBV7-9 CASSSPPGTSNYNEQFF
NA TRBV4-3 CASSPGLPNTGELFF
many TRBV29-1 CSVSRLAEYNEQFF
NA TRBV2 CASSDVGQSTDTQYF
NA TRBV3-1/TRBV3-2 CASSSEGPDTQYF